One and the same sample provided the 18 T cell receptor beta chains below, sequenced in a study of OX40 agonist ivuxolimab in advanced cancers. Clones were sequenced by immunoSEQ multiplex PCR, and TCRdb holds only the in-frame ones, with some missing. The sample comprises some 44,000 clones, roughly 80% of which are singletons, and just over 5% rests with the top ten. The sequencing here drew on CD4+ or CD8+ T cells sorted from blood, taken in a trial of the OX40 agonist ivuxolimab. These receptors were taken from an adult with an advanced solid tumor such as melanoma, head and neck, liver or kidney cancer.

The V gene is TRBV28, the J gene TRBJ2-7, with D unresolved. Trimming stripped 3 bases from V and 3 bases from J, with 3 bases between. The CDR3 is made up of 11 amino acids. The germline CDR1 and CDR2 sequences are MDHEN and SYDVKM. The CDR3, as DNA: TGTGCCAGCAGTTTTCTCTACGAGCAGTACTTC. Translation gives CASSFLYEQYF.

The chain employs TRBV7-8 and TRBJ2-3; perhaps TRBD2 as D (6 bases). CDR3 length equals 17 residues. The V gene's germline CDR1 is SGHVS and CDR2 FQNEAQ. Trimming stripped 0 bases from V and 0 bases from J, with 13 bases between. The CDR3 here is CASSLAAGLSSTDTQYF. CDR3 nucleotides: TGTGCCAGCAGCTTAGCCGCGGGGTTATCTAGCACAGATACGCAGTATTTT. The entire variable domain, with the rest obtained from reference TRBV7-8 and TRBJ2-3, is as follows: GAGVSQSPRYKVAKRGQDVALRCDPISGHVSLFWYQQALGQGPEFLTYFQNEAQLDKSGLPSDRFFAERPEGSVSTLKIQRTQQEDSAVYLCASSLAAGLSSTDTQYFGPGTRLTVL.

The CDR3 loop is CASSLLGQGVTQYF. CDR3 coding DNA: TGTGCCAGCAGTTTGCTCGGACAGGGAGTGACGCAGTATTTT. The rearrangement uses TRBV28 and TRBJ2-3; 8 positions match TRBD1. From germline, CDR1 is MDHEN and CDR2 SYDVKM. CDR3 length: 14 residues. The J segment lost 9 bases and the V segment lost 3 bases, leaving 8 bases of the junction unmatched. The full variable domain, completed using reference TRBV28 and TRBJ2-3, is DVKVTQSSRYLVKRTGEKVFLECVQDMDHENMFWYRQDPGLGLRLIYFSYDVKMKEKGDIPEGYSVSREKKERFSLILESASTNQTSMYLCASSLLGQGVTQYFGPGTRLTVL.

CDR3 sequence reads: CASSHDGPNTEAFF. The CDR3 DNA reads as TGTGCCAGCAGCCATGATGGTCCGAACACTGAAGCTTTCTTT. The chain combines TRBV11-3 with TRBJ1-1, with D unresolved. Germline loops: CDR1 SGHNT, CDR2 YENEEA. There are 14 residues in the CDR3. The germline V and J ends were trimmed by 5 bases and 1 base, with 11 bases remaining between them.

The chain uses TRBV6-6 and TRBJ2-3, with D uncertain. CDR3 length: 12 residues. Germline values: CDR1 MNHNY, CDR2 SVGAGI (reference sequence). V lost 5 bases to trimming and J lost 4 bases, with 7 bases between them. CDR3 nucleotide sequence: TGTGCCAGCAGTCCCGAGGCAGATACGCAGTATTTT. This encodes CASSPEADTQYF.

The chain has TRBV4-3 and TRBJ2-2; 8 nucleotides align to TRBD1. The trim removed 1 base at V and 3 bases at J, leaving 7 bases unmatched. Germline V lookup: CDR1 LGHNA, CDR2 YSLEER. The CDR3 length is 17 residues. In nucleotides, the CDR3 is TGCGCCAGCAGCCAAGTGTGGGGACAGGATTACACCGGGGAGCTGTTTTTT. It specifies CASSQVWGQDYTGELFF.

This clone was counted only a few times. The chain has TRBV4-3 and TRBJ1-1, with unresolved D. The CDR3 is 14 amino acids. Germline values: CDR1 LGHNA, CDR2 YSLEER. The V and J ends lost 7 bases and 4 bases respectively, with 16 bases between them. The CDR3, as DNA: TGCGCCAGCACCCGGGTGGGAACGAGCACTGAAGCTTTCTTT. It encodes CASTRVGTSTEAFF.

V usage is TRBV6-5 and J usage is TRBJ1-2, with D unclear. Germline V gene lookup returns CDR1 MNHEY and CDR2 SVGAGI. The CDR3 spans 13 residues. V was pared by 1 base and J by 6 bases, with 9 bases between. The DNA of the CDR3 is TGTGCCAGCAGTTACTACAGAGAAGATGGCTACACCTTC. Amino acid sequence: CASSYYREDGYTF.

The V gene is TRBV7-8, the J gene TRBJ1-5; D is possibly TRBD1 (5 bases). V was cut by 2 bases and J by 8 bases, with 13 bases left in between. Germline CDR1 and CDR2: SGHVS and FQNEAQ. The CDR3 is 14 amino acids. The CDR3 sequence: CASSLFDGGEPQHF. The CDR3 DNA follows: TGTGCCAGCAGCTTATTCGATGGGGGAGAGCCCCAGCATTTT. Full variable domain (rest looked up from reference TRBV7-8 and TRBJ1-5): GAGVSQSPRYKVAKRGQDVALRCDPISGHVSLFWYQQALGQGPEFLTYFQNEAQLDKSGLPSDRFFAERPEGSVSTLKIQRTQQEDSAVYLCASSLFDGGEPQHFGDGTRLSIL.

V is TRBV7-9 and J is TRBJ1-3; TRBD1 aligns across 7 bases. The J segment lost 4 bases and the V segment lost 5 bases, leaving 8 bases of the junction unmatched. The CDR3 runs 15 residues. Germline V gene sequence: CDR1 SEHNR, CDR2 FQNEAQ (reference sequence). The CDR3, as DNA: TGTGCCAGCAGCCCAACAGGGGCTTGGGGAAACACCATATATTTT. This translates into CASSPTGAWGNTIYF.

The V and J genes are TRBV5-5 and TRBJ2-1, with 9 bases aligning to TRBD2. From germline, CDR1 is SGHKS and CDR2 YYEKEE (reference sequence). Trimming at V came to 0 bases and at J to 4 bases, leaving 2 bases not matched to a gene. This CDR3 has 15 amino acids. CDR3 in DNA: TGTGCCAGCAGCTTGGGACTAGCGGTATACAATGAGCAGTTCTTC. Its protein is CASSLGLAVYNEQFF.

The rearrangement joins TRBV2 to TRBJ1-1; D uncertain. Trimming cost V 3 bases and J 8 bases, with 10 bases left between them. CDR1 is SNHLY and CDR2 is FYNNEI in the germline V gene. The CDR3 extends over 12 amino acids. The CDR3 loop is CASSDSHSEAFF. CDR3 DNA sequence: TGTGCCAGCAGTGACTCCCACAGCGAAGCTTTCTTT.

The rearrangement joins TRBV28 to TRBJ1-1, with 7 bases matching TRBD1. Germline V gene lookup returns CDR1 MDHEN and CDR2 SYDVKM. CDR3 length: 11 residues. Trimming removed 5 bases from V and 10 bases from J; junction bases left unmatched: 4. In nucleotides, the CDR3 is TGTGCCAGCAGTACAGGGGAGGTAGCTTTCTTT. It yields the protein CASSTGEVAFF.

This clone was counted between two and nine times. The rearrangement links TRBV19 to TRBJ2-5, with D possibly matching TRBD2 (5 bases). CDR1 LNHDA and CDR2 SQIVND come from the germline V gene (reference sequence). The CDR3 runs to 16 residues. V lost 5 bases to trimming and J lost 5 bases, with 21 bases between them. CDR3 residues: CASSLRRVSRAETQYF. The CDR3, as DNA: TGTGCCAGTAGTCTTAGACGAGTGTCGAGGGCGGAGACCCAGTACTTC. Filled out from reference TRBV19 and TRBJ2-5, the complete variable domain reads DGGITQSPKYLFRKEGQNVTLSCEQNLNHDAMYWYRQDPGQGLRLIYYSQIVNDFQKGDIAEGYSVSREKKESFPLTVTSAQKNPTAFYLCASSLRRVSRAETQYFGPGTRLLVL.

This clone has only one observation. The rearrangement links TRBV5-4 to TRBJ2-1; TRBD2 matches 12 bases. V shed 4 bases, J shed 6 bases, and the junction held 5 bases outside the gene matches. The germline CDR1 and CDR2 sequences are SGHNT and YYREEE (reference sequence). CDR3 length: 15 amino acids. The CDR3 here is CASSSGTSGFNEQFF. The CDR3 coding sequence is TGTGCCAGCAGCAGCGGGACTAGCGGGTTCAATGAGCAGTTCTTC.

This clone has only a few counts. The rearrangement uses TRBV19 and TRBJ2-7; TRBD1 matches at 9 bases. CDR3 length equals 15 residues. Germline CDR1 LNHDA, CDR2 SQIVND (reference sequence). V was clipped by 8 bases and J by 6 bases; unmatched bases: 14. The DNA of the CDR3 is TGTGCCAGTTCCTATCGGGGGACAGGGACTTTCGAGCAGTACTTC. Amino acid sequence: CASSYRGTGTFEQYF.

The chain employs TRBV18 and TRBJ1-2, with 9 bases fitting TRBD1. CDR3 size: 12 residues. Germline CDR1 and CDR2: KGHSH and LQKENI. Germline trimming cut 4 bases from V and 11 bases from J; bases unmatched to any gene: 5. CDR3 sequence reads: CASSQPDRGYTF. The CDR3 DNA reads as TGTGCCAGCTCACAGCCCGACAGGGGGTACACCTTC.

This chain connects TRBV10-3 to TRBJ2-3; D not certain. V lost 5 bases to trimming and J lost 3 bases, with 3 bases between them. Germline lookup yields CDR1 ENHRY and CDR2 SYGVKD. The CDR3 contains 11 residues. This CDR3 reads CAISTTDTQYF. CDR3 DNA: TGTGCCATCAGTACAACAGATACGCAGTATTTT.